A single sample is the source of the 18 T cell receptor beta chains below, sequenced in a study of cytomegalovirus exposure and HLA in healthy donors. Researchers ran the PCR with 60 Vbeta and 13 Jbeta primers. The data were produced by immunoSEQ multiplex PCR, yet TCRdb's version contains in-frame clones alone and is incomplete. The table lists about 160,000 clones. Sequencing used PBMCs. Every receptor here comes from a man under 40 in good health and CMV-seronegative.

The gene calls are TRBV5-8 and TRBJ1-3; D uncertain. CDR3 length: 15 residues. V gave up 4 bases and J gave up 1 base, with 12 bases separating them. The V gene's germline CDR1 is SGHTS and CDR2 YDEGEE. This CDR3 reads CASSDQPRSGNTIYF. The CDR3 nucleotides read TGTGCCAGCAGCGATCAACCACGGTCTGGAAACACCATATATTTT.

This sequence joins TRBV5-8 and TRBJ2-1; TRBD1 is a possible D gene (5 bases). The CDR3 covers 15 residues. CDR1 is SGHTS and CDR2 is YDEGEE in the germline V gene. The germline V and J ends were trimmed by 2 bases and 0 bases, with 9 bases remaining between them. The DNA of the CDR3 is TGTGCCAGCAGCTTAGGGGCTAGCTCCTACAATGAGCAGTTCTTC. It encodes CASSLGASSYNEQFF.

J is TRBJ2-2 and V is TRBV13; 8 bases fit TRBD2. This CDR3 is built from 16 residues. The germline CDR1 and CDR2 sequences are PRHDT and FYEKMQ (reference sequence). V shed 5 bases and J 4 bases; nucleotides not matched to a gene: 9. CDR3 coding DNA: TGTGCCAGCAGCCCAGGGACGGGGGGGAGCACCGGGGAGCTGTTTTTT. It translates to CASSPGTGGSTGELFF.

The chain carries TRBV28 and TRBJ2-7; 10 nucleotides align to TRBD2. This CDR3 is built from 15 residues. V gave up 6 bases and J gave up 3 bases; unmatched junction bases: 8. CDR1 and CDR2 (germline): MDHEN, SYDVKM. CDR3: CASRPGLAELYEQYF. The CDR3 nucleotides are TGTGCCAGCAGGCCTGGACTAGCGGAACTCTACGAGCAGTACTTC.

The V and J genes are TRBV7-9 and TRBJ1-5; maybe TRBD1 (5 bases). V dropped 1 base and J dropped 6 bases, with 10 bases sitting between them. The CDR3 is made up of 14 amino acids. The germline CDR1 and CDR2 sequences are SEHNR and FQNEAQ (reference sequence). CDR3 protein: CASSLGWGGQPQHF. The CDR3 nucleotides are TGTGCCAGCAGCTTAGGGTGGGGGGGTCAGCCCCAGCATTTT.

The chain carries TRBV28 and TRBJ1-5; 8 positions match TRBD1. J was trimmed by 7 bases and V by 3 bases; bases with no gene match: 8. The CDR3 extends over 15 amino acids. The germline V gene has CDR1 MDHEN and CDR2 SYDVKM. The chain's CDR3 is CASSFPDRVYQPQHF. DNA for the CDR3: TGTGCCAGCAGTTTCCCGGACAGGGTGTACCAGCCCCAGCATTTT. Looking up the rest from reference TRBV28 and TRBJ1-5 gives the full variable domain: DVKVTQSSRYLVKRTGEKVFLECVQDMDHENMFWYRQDPGLGLRLIYFSYDVKMKEKGDIPEGYSVSREKKERFSLILESASTNQTSMYLCASSFPDRVYQPQHFGDGTRLSIL.

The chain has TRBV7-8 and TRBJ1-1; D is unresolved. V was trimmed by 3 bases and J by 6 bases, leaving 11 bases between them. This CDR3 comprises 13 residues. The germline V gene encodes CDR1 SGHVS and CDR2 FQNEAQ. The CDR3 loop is CASSLAEGAEAFF. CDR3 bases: TGTGCCAGCAGCTTGGCCGAGGGTGCTGAAGCTTTCTTT. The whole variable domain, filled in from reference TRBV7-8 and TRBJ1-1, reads GAGVSQSPRYKVAKRGQDVALRCDPISGHVSLFWYQQALGQGPEFLTYFQNEAQLDKSGLPSDRFFAERPEGSVSTLKIQRTQQEDSAVYLCASSLAEGAEAFFGQGTRLTVV.

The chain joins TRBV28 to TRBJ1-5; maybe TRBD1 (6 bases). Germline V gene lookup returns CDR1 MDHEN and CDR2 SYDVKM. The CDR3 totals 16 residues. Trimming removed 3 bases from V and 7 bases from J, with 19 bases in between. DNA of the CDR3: TGTGCCAGCAGTTTTTTCTCCAGGGGAAGGGGCCAGCCCCAGCATTTT. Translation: CASSFFSRGRGQPQHF.

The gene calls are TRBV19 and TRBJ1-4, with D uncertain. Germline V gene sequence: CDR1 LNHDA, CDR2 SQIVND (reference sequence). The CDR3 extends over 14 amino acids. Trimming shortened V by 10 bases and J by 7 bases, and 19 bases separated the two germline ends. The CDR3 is CATSRPGAREKLFF. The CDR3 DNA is TGTGCCACATCTCGTCCTGGAGCTCGTGAAAAACTGTTTTTT.

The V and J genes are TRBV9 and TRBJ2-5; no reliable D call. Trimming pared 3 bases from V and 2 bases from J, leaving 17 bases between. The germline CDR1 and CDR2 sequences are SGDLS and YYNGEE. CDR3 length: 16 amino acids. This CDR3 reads CASSATAAYQQETQYF. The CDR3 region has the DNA TGTGCCAGCAGCGCGACGGCAGCGTACCAACAAGAGACCCAGTACTTC.

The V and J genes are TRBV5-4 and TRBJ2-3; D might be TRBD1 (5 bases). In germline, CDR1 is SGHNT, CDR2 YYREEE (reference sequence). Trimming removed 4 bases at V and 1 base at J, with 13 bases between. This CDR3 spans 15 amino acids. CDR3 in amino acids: CASSRQGTGTDTQYF. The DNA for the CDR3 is TGTGCCAGCAGCCGGCAGGGTACGGGCACAGATACGCAGTATTTT. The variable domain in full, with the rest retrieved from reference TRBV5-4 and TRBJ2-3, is ETGVTQSPTHLIKTRGQQVTLRCSSQSGHNTVSWYQQALGQGPQFIFQYYREEENGRGNFPPRFSGLQFPNYSSELNVNALELDDSALYLCASSRQGTGTDTQYFGPGTRLTVL.

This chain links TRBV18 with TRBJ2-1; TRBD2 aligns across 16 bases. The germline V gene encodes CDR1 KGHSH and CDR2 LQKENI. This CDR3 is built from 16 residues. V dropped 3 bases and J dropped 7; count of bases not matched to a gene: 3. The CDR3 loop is CASSPRGLAGGNEQFF. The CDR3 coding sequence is TGTGCCAGCTCACCCCGGGGACTAGCGGGAGGGAATGAGCAGTTCTTC.

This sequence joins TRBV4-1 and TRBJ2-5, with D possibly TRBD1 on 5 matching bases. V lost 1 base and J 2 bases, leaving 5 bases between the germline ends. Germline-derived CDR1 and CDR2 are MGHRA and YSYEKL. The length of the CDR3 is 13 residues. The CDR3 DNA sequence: TGCGCCAGCAGCCAAGGACAGCAAGAGACCCAGTACTTC. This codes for CASSQGQQETQYF.

CDR3 protein: CASSQYLAGSEQYF. Written as DNA, the CDR3 is TGCGCCAGCAGCCAGTATTTAGCAGGGTCCGAGCAGTACTTC. The chain is built from TRBV4-1 and TRBJ2-7; TRBD1 is a possible D gene (5 bases). The CDR3 is 14 amino acids. The germline V gene encodes CDR1 MGHRA and CDR2 YSYEKL. Trimming pared 3 bases from V and 6 bases from J, leaving 15 bases between.

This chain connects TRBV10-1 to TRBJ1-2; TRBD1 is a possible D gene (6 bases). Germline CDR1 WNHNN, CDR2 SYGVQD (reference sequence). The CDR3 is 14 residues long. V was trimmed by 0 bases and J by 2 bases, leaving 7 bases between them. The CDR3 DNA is TGCGCCAGCAGTGAGTCTGGACAGAACTATGGCTACACCTTC. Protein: CASSESGQNYGYTF.

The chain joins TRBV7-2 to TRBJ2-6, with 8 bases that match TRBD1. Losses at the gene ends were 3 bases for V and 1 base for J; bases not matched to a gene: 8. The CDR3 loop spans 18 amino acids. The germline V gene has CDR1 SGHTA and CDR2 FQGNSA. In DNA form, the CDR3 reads TGTGCCAGCAGCTTCCCGACAGGGGCTGTATCTGGGGCCAACGTCCTGACTTTC. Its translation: CASSFPTGAVSGANVLTF. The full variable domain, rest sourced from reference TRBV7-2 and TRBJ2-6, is GAGVSQSPSNKVTEKGKDVELRCDPISGHTALYWYRQSLGQGLEFLIYFQGNSAPDKSGLPSDRFSAERTGGSVSTLTIQRTQQEDSAVYLCASSFPTGAVSGANVLTFGAGSRLTVL.

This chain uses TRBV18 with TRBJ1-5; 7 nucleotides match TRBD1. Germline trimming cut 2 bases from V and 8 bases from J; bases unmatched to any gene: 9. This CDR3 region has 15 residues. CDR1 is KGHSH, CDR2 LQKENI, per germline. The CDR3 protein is CASSPGEGGREPQHF. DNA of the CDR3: TGTGCCAGCTCACCAGGGGAAGGGGGCCGGGAGCCCCAGCATTTT.

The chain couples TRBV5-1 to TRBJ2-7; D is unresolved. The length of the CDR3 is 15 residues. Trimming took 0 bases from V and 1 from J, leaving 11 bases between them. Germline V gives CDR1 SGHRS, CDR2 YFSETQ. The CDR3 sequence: CASSLAAGFSYEQYF. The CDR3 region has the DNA TGCGCCAGCAGCTTGGCGGCAGGTTTTTCCTACGAGCAGTACTTC.